The rows below give T cell receptor beta chains drawn from one sample of a study of blood T cells in healthy people across ages. From the 5' RACE reads, TCRdb called clonotypes with MiXCR, one entry per CDR3 protein. The sample consists of about 1.5 million distinct CDR3 sequences, approximately 43% of them appearing once. Sequences were obtained from blood. The receptors originated from a woman younger than 35 in good health. The CDR3 runs from the conserved cysteine through the conserved F or W. D genes are given only for firm matches. Clone size appears in some rows only: once, few, many, or a class for an expanded clone.

v_gene,d_gene,j_gene,abundance,CDR3nt,CDR3aa
TRBV11-2,.,TRBJ2-5,few,TGTGCCAGCACCATTGGGGCCAACCTCCAAGAGACCCAGTACTTC,CASTIGANLQETQYF
TRBV5-1,.,TRBJ1-1,.,TGCGCCAGCAGCTTACCCCCCCCAGGAATGAACACTGAAGCTTTCTTT,CASSLPPPGMNTEAFF
TRBV10-3,TRBD1,TRBJ1-5,.,TGTGCCATCAGTGAGTCCGTAGGGGGCCCCCGATATAGCAATCAGCCCCAGCATTTT,CAISESVGGPRYSNQPQHF
TRBV5-1,.,TRBJ2-3,.,TGCGCCAGCAGCCCTCTATTCACTTCTAGCACAGATACGCAGTATTTT,CASSPLFTSSTDTQYF
TRBV27,.,TRBJ1-1,few,TGTGCCAGCAGCCCACCAGGAATACCCAGGGCTGAAGCTTTCTTT,CASSPPGIPRAEAFF
TRBV7-2,.,TRBJ1-3,few,TGTGCCAGCAGTCAAGGGGTCCTCTCTGGAAACACCATATATTTT,CASSQGVLSGNTIYF
TRBV6-4,.,TRBJ2-1,.,TGTACCAGCAGTGACTCGTGGCGGGATGCCTACAATGAGCAGTTCTTC,CTSSDSWRDAYNEQFF
TRBV24-1,.,TRBJ2-7,.,TGTGCCACCAGTGATCCTCCCGAGGCGTACGAGCAGTACTTC,CATSDPPEAYEQYF
TRBV20-1,TRBD2,TRBJ2-7,.,TGCAGTGCAGTACTAGCGGGAGAGGAATGGGGCTCCTACAATGAGCAGTACTTC,CSAVLAGEEWGSYNEQYF
TRBV28,.,TRBJ2-2,few,TGTGCCAGCAGTCCCCTGTCCGGGGAGCTGTTTTTT,CASSPLSGELFF
TRBV2,TRBD1,TRBJ2-1,.,TGTGCCAGCAGGGGGGGGACAGGGCTCTACAATGAGCAGTTCTTC,CASRGGTGLYNEQFF
TRBV4-3,.,TRBJ2-5,.,TGCGCCAGCAGCCAAGAAGGTGTTGATGAGCAGTACTTC,CASSQEGVDEQYF
TRBV5-1,TRBD2,TRBJ2-1,.,TGCGCCAGCTCTGAAGCGGGGGCCTACTCCTACAATGAGCAGTTCTTC,CASSEAGAYSYNEQFF
TRBV4-1,.,TRBJ2-1,.,TGCGCCAGCAGCCAAGATTTACTACCGGTCAAAGAGACCCAGTTCTTC,CASSQDLLPVKETQFF
TRBV2,.,TRBJ2-3,.,TGTGCCACCAAAGTGACCGGGAGCACAGATACGCAGTATTTT,CATKVTGSTDTQYF
TRBV6-2/TRBV6-3,.,TRBJ2-1,few,TGTGCCAGCAGTTACTCGCAGATGAGCTCCTACAATGAGCAGTTCTTC,CASSYSQMSSYNEQFF
TRBV29-1,.,TRBJ1-1,.,TGCAGCGTTGATGATGGTGAGGCTTTCTTT,CSVDDGEAFF
TRBV6-1,.,TRBJ2-1,few,TGTGCCAGCAGTGAAAACACAGAGCAGTTCTTC,CASSENTEQFF
TRBV5-1,TRBD1,TRBJ2-7,.,TGCGCCAGCAGCTGGACAGGGGGCGACAACGAGCAGTACTTC,CASSWTGGDNEQYF
TRBV20-1,.,TRBJ2-3,.,TGCAGTGCTAGAGGGACAGAAGCAGATACGCAGTATTTT,CSARGTEADTQYF
TRBV2,.,TRBJ2-1,.,TGTGCCAGCAGTGAATACGGGGGCGTGGGAGAGCAGTTCTTC,CASSEYGGVGEQFF
TRBV5-1,TRBD1,TRBJ2-7,.,TGCGCCAGCAGCTTGCCCCAGGGACAGAAAATCTACGAGCAGTACTTC,CASSLPQGQKIYEQYF
TRBV18,.,TRBJ1-1,few,TGTGCCAGCTCATACTTTGGGCAAGGGGTGAACACTGAAGCTTTCTTT,CASSYFGQGVNTEAFF
TRBV29-1,.,TRBJ1-2,.,TGCAGCGTTGACTCGCTCTTCCCGGCTTCTAACTATGGCTACACCTTC,CSVDSLFPASNYGYTF
TRBV12-3/TRBV12-4,TRBD2,TRBJ2-7,.,TGTGCCAGCAGTAAGACTAGCGGGGGGACCTACAATGAGCAGTACTTC,CASSKTSGGTYNEQYF
TRBV9,.,TRBJ1-5,.,TGTGCCAGCAGCGCCCACAGGGAGAATCAGCCCCAGCATTTT,CASSAHRENQPQHF
TRBV4-3,.,TRBJ2-1,few,TGCGCCAGCAGCCAAGAGGACTTCCCCCCCGTCAATGAGCAGTTCTTC,CASSQEDFPPVNEQFF
TRBV27,.,TRBJ2-7,.,TGTGCCAGCAGTTTAACGGACAACTACGAGCAGTACTTC,CASSLTDNYEQYF
TRBV12-3/TRBV12-4,TRBD2,TRBJ2-1,few,TGTGCCAGCAGTCGACTAGCGGGTGAGCAGTTCTTC,CASSRLAGEQFF
TRBV6-1,TRBD2,TRBJ2-5,.,TGTGCCAGCAGCGTAGCGGGGGGTAACTACAATGAGCAGTACTTC,CASSVAGGNYNEQYF
TRBV11-2,.,TRBJ1-2,once,TGTGCCAGCAGCTTAGGGGGCCTAGGTGGCTACACCTTC,CASSLGGLGGYTF
TRBV13,TRBD1,TRBJ1-1,few,TGTACCAGCAGCTTAGGTCTAACAGGGGCGGACCACAACACTGAAGCTTTCTTT,CTSSLGLTGADHNTEAFF
TRBV7-9,TRBD1,TRBJ2-7,few,TGTGCCAGCAGCATGGACAGGCACCTCACCTACGAGCAGTACTTC,CASSMDRHLTYEQYF